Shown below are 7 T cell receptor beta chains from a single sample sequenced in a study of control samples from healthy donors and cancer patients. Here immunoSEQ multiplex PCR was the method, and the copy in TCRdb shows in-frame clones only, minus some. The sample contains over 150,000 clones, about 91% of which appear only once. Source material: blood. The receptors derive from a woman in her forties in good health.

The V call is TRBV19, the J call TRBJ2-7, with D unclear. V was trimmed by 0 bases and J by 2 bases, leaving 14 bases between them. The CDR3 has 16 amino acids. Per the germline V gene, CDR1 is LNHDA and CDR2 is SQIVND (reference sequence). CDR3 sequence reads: CASSIDLTVPTYEQYF. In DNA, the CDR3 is TGTGCCAGTAGTATAGATCTAACAGTCCCGACCTACGAGCAGTACTTC. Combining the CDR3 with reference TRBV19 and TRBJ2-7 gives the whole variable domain DGGITQSPKYLFRKEGQNVTLSCEQNLNHDAMYWYRQDPGQGLRLIYYSQIVNDFQKGDIAEGYSVSREKKESFPLTVTSAQKNPTAFYLCASSIDLTVPTYEQYFGPGTRLTVT.

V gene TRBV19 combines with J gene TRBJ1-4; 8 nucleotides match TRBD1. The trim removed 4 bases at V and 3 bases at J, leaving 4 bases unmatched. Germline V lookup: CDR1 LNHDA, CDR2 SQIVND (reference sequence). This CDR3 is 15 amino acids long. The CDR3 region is CASSTQGAANEKLFF. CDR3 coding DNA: TGTGCCAGTAGTACTCAGGGGGCGGCTAATGAAAAACTGTTTTTT.

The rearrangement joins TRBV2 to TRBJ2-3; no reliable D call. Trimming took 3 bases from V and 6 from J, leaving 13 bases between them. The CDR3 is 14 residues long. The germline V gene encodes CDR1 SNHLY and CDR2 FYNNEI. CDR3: CASSEVNARDTQYF. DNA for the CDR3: TGTGCCAGCAGTGAGGTGAACGCGCGCGATACGCAGTATTTT.

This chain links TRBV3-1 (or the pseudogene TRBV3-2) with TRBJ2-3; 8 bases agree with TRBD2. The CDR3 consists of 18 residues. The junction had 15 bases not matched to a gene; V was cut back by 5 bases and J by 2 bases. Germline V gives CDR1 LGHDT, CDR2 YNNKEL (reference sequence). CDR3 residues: CASSTREAGATLTDTQYF. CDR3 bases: TGTGCCAGCAGCACCCGGGAAGCGGGGGCAACCCTCACAGATACGCAGTATTTT.

The DNA for the CDR3 is TGCAGTGCTAGTCTAACTAGCGGGGAATCGAACACCGGGGAGCTGTTTTTT. Protein sequence: CSASLTSGESNTGELFF. The chain has TRBV20-1 and TRBJ2-2, with 10 positions matching TRBD2. With 3 bases clipped from V and 0 bases from J, the junction kept 7 bases outside the gene matches. The CDR3 has 17 amino acids. Germline V lookup: CDR1 DFQATT, CDR2 SNEGSKA (reference sequence).

CDR3 amino acids: CASSPGGHGYTF. In DNA, the CDR3 is TGTGCCAGCAGTCCAGGGGGGCATGGCTACACCTTC. The V and J genes are TRBV12-3 or TRBV12-4 and TRBJ1-2; 7 bases map to TRBD1. V trimming: 5 bases; J trimming: 6 bases; junction bases outside the gene matches: 3. CDR3 length: 12 amino acids.

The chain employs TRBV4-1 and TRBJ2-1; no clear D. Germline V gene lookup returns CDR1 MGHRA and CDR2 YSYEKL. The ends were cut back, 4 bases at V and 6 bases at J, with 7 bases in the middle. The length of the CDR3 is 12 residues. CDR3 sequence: CASSLSANEQFF. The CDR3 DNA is TGCGCCAGCAGCCTGTCCGCCAATGAGCAGTTCTTC.